These 5 T cell receptor beta chains came from one sample sequenced in a study of T cell clonality in common variable immunodeficiency. Study-level results: Fewer deletions and N-nucleotide insertions were reportedly seen in common variable immunodeficiency TCR beta sequences.

Their target antigens are unknown. TCRdb's copy holds only in-frame clones and misses some; the assay was immunoSEQ multiplex PCR. The sample includes roughly 17,000 clones, none of them occurring once. The sequencing sample was made of peripheral blood mononuclear cells. The receptor set was obtained from a human donor with common variable immunodeficiency.

This clone was counted ten times or more. The read halts 3 residues ahead of the CDR3 end, with the missing end drawn from the germline J gene. The chain has TRBV19 and TRBJ2-1; perhaps TRBD2 as D (5 bases). CDR1 is LNHDA and CDR2 is SQIVND in the germline V gene (reference sequence). V lost 6 bases and J 3 bases, leaving 6 bases between the germline ends. CDR3 size: 12 residues. This CDR3 reads CASSSGYNEQFF. The sequenced CDR3 bases are TGTGCCAGTAGCAGCGGCTACAATGAG. Full variable domain (outside the CDR3, taken from reference TRBV19 and TRBJ2-1): DGGITQSPKYLFRKEGQNVTLSCEQNLNHDAMYWYRQDPGQGLRLIYYSQIVNDFQKGDIAEGYSVSREKKESFPLTVTSAQKNPTAFYLCASSSGYNEQFFGPGTRLTVL.

In regard to this clone: The read ends 3 residues early relative to the CDR3; the germline J gene fills the gap. The V gene is TRBV7-6, the J gene TRBJ2-3; D is perhaps TRBD2 (5 bases). This CDR3 region has 13 residues. Trimming left V 5 bases short and J 5 bases short, with 11 bases between. Germline loops: CDR1 SGHVS, CDR2 FNYEAQ. The CDR3 bases that were read are TGTGCCAGCAGCAGCGGCCGGGGAGATACG. Its protein product is CASSSGRGDT. From start to end, the CDR3 is CASSSGRGDTQYF.

A word on this clone: The CDR3 end falls 3 residues outside the read, so it is completed with the germline J gene. The chain employs TRBV18 and TRBJ2-3; 10 bases agree with TRBD1. Germline V gene data show CDR1 as KGHSH and CDR2 as LQKENI. CDR3 length equals 16 residues. Trimming at V came to 3 bases and at J to 0 bases, leaving 3 bases not matched to a gene. The sequenced CDR3 bases are TGTGCCAGCTCACCCCGACAGGGGGCGAGCACAGATACG. Residues: CASSPRQGASTDT. The CDR3 as a whole reads CASSPRQGASTDTQYF.

This clone was seen more than once but under ten times. The CDR3 loop is CAWSVKGTGDVLFF. CDR3 DNA (partial): TGTGCCTGGAGTGTTAAGGGAACAGGGGACGTA. V and J are TRBV30 and TRBJ1-4; 7 nucleotides align to TRBD1. The read stops 3 residues short of the end of the CDR3; the missing end is completed from the germline J gene. This CDR3 comprises 14 residues. CDR1 and CDR2 (germline): GTSNPN, SVGIG (reference sequence).

This clone has more than one count but fewer than ten. The CDR3 extends 3 residues past the end of the read, so its final part is completed from the germline J gene. V gene TRBV19 combines with J gene TRBJ1-2; 7 bases match TRBD1. Germline loops: CDR1 LNHDA, CDR2 SQIVND (reference sequence). This CDR3 contains 17 residues. The CDR3 DNA, read in part, is TGTGCCAGTAGTGCAAACAGGGGAAACGTTGCTTCGGGCGGC. It is translated as CASSANRGNVASGG. In full, the CDR3 reads CASSANRGNVASGGYTF.